This entry is about one T cell receptor beta chain. This entry comes from a study of cytomegalovirus exposure and HLA in healthy donors. Vbeta (60) and Jbeta (13) primers were used in the PCR. The assay was immunoSEQ multiplex PCR, and TCRdb's table has in-frame clones only and misses some. Of about 100,000 clones listed, approximately 79% were seen once; the top ten hold approximately 2%. Between the trimmed V and J ends, which lost 1 base and 5 bases, there was a span of 11 bases. Germline CDR1 reads SGHDN; CDR2 reads FVKESK. This CDR3 region has 14 residues. The material sequenced was PBMCs. The origin of this receptor is a man between 18 and 35 years old in good health and CMV-seronegative. This chain uses TRBV14 with TRBJ1-2; tentatively, D is TRBD1 (5 bases). The CDR3 sequence: CASSQAVPGYGYTF. CDR3 bases: TGTGCCAGCAGCCAAGCAGTTCCAGGGTATGGCTACACCTTC.